The entry below gives a single TCR beta chain sequence along with its context. Judged by its sample share, this clonotype qualifies as medium-sized (0.01 to 0.1%). Its antigen is currently not known. No base-level quality is on record; no much larger clone is a single base apart. Inclusive of the bounding cysteine and phenylalanine, the CDR3 is 15 residues long. The only DNA kept is the CDR3, 45 bases in frame from the first base. V lost 7 bases and J lost 0 bases, and the count of bases not matched to a germline gene is 8. The germline V gene supplies CDR1 MNHEY and CDR2 SVGEGT. The data belong to a study. The sequencing machine was an Illumina MiSeq. TCRdb handled the public reads itself, with Q25 trimming in fastp and clone calling in MiXCR, and kept productive beta chains. All rows with the same CDR3 protein become a single entry with the most common DNA and genes. For this sample there are around 3,700 distinct CDR3 sequences; roughly a tenth appear just once. Approximately 6.3% of the sample belongs to the ten largest clones.

The sequence links TRBV6-2 or TRBV6-3 to TRBJ1-1, with 7 bases aligning to TRBD1. Material: CD4+ T cells from synovial fluid. This receptor was identified in a human donor with rheumatoid arthritis. The sequence in DNA is TGTGCCAGCACTCCGTCAGGGGGAATGAACACTGAAGCTTTCTTT. Its protein product is CASTPSGGMNTEAFF.